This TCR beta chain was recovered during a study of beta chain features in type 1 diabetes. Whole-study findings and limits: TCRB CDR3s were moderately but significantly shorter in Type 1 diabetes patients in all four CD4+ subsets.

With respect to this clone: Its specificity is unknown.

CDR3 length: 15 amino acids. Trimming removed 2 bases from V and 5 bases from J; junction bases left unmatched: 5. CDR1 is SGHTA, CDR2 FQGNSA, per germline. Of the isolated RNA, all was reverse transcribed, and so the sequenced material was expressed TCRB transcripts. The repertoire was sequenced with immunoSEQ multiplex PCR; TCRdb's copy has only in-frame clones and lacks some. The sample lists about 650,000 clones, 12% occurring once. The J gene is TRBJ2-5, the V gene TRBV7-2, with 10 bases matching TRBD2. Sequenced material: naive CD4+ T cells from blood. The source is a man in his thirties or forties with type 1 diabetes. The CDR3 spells CASSLRASGGETQYF. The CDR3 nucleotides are TGTGCCAGCAGCTTAAGGGCTAGCGGGGGTGAGACCCAGTACTTC.